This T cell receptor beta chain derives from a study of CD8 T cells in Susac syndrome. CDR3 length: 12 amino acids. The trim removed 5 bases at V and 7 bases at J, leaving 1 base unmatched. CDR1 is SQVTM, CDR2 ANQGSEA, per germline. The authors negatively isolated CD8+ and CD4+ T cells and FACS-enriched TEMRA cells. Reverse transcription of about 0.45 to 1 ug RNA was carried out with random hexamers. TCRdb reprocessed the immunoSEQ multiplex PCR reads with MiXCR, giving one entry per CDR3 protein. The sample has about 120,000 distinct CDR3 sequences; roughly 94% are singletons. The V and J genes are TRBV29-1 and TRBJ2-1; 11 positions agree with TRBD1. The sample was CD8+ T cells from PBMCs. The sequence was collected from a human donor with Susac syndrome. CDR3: CSVRDRGNEQFF. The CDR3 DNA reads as TGCAGCGTTAGGGACAGGGGGAATGAGCAGTTCTTC.